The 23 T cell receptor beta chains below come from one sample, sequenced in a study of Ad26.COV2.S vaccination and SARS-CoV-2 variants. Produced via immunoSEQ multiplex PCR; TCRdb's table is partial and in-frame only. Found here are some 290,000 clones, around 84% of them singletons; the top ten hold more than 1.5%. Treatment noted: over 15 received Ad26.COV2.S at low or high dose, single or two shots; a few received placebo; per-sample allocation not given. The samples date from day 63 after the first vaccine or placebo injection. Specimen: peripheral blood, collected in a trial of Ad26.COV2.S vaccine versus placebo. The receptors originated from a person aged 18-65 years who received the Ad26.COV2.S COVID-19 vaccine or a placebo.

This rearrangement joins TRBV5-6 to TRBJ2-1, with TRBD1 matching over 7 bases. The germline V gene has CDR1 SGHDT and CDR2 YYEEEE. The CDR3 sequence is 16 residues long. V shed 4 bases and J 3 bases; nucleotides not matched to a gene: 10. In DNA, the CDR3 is TGTGCCAGCAGCGAGGACAGGAAAGGAAACTACAATGAGCAGTTCTTC. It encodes CASSEDRKGNYNEQFF.

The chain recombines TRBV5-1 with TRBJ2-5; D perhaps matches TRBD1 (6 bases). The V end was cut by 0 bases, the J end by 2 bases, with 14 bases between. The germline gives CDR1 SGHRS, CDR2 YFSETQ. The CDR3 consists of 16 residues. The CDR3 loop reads CASSLGNRDKQETQYF. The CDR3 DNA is TGCGCCAGCAGCTTGGGTAACAGGGACAAACAAGAGACCCAGTACTTC.

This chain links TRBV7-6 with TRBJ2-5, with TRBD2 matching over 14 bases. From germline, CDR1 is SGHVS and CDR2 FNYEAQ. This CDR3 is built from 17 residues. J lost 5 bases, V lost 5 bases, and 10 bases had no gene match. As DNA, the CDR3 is TGTGCCAGCAGCCATGAGACTAGCGGGGGGGCTGCGGAGACCCAGTACTTC. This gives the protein CASSHETSGGAAETQYF.

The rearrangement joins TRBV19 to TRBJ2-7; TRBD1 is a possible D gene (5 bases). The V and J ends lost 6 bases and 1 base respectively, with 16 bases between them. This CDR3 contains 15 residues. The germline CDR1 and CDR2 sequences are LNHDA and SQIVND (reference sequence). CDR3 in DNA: TGTGCCAGTAGCCCGACTCTGACAGCTTCCTACGAGCAGTACTTC. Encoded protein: CASSPTLTASYEQYF.

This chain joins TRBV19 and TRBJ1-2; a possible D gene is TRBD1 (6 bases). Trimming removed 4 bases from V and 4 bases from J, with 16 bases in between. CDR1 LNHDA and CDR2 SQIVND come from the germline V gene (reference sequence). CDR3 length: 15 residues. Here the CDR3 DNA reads TGTGCCAGTAGTACGGAAAGGGGGGGGTTCTATGGCTACACCTTC. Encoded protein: CASSTERGGFYGYTF.

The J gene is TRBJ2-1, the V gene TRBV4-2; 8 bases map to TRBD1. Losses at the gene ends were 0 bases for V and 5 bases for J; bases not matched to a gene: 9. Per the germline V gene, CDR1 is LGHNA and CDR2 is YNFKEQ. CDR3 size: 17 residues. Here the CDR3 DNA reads TGTGCCAGCAGCCAAGACAACACAGGGGGAAGGCACAATGAGCAGTTCTTC. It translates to CASSQDNTGGRHNEQFF.

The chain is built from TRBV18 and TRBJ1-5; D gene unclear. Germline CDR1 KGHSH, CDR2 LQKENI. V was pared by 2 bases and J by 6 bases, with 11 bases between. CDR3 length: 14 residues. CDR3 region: CASSPGVQGQPQHF. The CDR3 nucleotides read TGTGCCAGCTCACCAGGGGTTCAAGGTCAGCCCCAGCATTTT.

DNA for the CDR3: TGTGCCAGCAGCTTGGGGGGGGTCCAAGAGACCCAGTACTTC. Translated, it gives CASSLGGVQETQYF. The chain recombines TRBV5-5 with TRBJ2-5, with D maybe TRBD2 (6 bases). Trimming left V 0 bases short and J 1 base short, with 7 bases between. The CDR3 has 14 amino acids. Germline V gene lookup returns CDR1 SGHKS and CDR2 YYEKEE (reference sequence). Based on the CDR3 plus reference TRBV5-5 and TRBJ2-5, the full variable domain is DAGVTQSPTHLIKTRGQQVTLRCSPISGHKSVSWYQQVLGQGPQFIFQYYEKEERGRGNFPDRFSARQFPNYSSELNVNALLLGDSALYLCASSLGGVQETQYFGPGTRLLVL.

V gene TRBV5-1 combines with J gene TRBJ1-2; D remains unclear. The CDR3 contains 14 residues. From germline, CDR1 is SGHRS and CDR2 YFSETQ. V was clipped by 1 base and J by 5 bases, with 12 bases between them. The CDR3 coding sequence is TGCGCCAGCAGCTTGTCGGGTAGGGAGTATGGCTACACCTTC. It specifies CASSLSGREYGYTF.

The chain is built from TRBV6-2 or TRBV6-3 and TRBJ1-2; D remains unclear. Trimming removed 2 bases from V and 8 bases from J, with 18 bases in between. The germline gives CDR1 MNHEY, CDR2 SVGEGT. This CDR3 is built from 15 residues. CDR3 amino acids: CASSYHGGDPPGYTF. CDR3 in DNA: TGTGCCAGCAGTTACCACGGAGGAGATCCACCCGGCTACACCTTC.

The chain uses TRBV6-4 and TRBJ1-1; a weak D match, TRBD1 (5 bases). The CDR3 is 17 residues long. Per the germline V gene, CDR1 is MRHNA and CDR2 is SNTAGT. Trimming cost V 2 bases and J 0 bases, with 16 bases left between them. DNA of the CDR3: TGTGCCAGCAGTGACCCGCCTCTCCAGGGTGTGAACACTGAAGCTTTCTTT. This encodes CASSDPPLQGVNTEAFF.

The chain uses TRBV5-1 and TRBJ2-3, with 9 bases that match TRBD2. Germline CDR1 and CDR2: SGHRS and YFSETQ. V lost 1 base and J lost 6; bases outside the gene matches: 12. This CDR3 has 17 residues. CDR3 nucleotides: TGCGCCAGCAGCTTGCGCTCTCGGGCGGGGGGGATTGATACGCAGTATTTT. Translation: CASSLRSRAGGIDTQYF.

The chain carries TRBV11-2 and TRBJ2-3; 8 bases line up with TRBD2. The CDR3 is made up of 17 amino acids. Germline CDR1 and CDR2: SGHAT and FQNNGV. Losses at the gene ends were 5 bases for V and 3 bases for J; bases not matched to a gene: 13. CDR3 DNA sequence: TGTGCCAGCAGCCCCCTCGGGGGGGGGCCGGCAACAGATACGCAGTATTTT. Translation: CASSPLGGGPATDTQYF.

CDR3 DNA sequence: TGTGCCAGCAGCTTAGAGGGGAACTCCTACGAGCAGTACTTC. Its translation: CASSLEGNSYEQYF. The V gene is TRBV7-8, the J gene TRBJ2-7, with TRBD1 as a possible D gene (5 bases). Germline V gene lookup returns CDR1 SGHVS and CDR2 FQNEAQ. The CDR3 runs 14 residues. The V end was cut by 1 base, the J end by 0 bases, with 7 bases between.

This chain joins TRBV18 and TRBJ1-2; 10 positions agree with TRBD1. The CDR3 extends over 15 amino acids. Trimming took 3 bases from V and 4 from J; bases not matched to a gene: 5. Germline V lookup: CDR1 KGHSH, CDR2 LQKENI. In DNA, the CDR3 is TGTGCCAGCTCACCTGGGACAGGGGCCCGCTATGGCTACACCTTC. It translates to CASSPGTGARYGYTF.

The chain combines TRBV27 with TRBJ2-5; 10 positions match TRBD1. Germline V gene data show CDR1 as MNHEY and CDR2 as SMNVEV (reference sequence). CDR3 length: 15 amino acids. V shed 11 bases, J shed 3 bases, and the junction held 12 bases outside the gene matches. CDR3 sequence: CACKTGTGVKETQYF. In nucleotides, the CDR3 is TGTGCCTGTAAAACCGGGACAGGGGTCAAAGAGACCCAGTACTTC.

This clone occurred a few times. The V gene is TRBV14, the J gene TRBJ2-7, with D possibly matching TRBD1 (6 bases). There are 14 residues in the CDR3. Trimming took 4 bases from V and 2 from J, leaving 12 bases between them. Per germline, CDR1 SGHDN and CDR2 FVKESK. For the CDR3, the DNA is TGTGCCAGCAGCCCCTTGACAGGCCCCTACGAGCAGTACTTC. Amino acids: CASSPLTGPYEQYF.

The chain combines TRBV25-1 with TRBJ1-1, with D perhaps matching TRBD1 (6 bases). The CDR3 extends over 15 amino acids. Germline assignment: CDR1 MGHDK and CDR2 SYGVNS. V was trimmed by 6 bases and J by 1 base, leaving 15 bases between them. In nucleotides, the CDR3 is TGTGCCAGCAGGGTACTCCAGGGGCCGAACACTGAAGCTTTCTTT. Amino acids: CASRVLQGPNTEAFF. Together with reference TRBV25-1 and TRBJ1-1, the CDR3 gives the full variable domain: EADIYQTPRYLVIGTGKKITLECSQTMGHDKMYWYQQDPGMELHLIHYSYGVNSTEKGDLSSESTVSRIRTEHFPLTLESARPSHTSQYLCASRVLQGPNTEAFFGQGTRLTVV.

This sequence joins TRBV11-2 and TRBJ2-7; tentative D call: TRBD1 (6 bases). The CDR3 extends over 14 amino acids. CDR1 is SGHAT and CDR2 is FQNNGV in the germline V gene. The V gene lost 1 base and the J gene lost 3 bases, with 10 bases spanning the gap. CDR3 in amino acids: CASSLGGRFYEQYF. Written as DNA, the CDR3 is TGTGCCAGCAGCTTAGGGGGGCGCTTCTACGAGCAGTACTTC.

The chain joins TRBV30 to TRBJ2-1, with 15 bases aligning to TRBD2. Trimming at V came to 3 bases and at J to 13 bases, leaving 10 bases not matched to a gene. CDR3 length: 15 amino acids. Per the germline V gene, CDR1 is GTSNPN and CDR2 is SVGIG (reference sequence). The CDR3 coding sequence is TGTGCCTGGAGGGGGACTAGCGGGGGGCCCTTAGTTCAGTTCTTC. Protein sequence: CAWRGTSGGPLVQFF. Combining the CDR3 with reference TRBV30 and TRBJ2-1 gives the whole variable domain SQTIHQWPATLVQPVGSPLSLECTVEGTSNPNLYWYRQAAGRGLQLLFYSVGIGQISSEVPQNLSASRPQDRQFILSSKKLLLSDSGFYLCAWRGTSGGPLVQFFGPGTRLTVL.

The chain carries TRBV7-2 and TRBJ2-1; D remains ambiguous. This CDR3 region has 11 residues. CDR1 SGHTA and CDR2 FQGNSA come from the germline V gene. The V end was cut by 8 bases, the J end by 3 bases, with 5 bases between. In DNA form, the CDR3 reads TGTGCCAGCGACGACTACAATGAGCAGTTCTTC. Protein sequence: CASDDYNEQFF.

CDR3 region: CASSPRAGFSTDTQYF. The CDR3 coding sequence is TGTGCCAGCAGCCCCAGGGCAGGGTTTAGCACAGATACGCAGTATTTT. The chain employs TRBV7-2 and TRBJ2-3; a possible D gene is TRBD1 (5 bases). The CDR3 is 16 residues long. Between the trimmed V and J ends, which lost 5 bases and 0 bases, there was a span of 15 bases. Germline CDR1 SGHTA, CDR2 FQGNSA.

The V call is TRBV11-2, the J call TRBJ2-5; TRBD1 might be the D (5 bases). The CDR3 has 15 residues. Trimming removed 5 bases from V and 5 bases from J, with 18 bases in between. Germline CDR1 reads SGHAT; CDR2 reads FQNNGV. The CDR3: CASSTGFLNSETQYF. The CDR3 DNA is TGTGCCAGCAGCACAGGCTTTCTGAACTCGGAGACCCAGTACTTC.